Listed below are T cell receptor beta chains from one sample, sequenced in a study of cytomegalovirus exposure and HLA in healthy donors. Profiling relied on immunoSEQ multiplex PCR, and the TCRdb table lists in-frame clones only, not all of them. This sample has 100,000 to 150,000 clones, with 75% to 85% found just once. The material sequenced was PBMCs. The receptors come from a young man in good health and CMV-seropositive. CDR3s include the opening cysteine and the closing phenylalanine or tryptophan. Each record gives: J gene, D gene, clone size, V gene, CDR3 protein, CDR3 DNA. A D gene is named only where the DNA matches it firmly. Clone size is stated in some rows and not others, as once, few, many or a class when expanded.

TRBJ2-3 | NA | NA | TRBV6-1 | CASSEAEGASDTQYF | TGTGCCAGCAGTGAAGCAGAAGGGGCGAGCGATACGCAGTATTTT
TRBJ1-5 | TRBD1 | NA | TRBV6-6 | CASSTGQGVAQPQHF | TGTGCCAGCAGTACGGGACAGGGGGTCGCTCAGCCCCAGCATTTT
TRBJ2-3 | NA | once | TRBV6-5 | CASSPLGARTDTQYF | TGTGCCAGCAGCCCTCTAGGAGCCCGCACAGATACGCAGTATTTT
TRBJ2-7 | NA | NA | TRBV2 | CASKPGPLFPYEQYF | TGTGCCAGCAAGCCTGGGCCCCTCTTCCCCTACGAGCAGTACTTC
TRBJ1-5 | TRBD1 | NA | TRBV5-6 | CASSSGTGGGQPQHF | TGTGCCAGCAGCTCCGGGACAGGGGGCGGCCAGCCCCAGCATTTT
TRBJ1-1 | NA | NA | TRBV6-1 | CASSERHPNTEAFF | TGTGCCAGCAGTGAACGACACCCGAACACTGAAGCTTTCTTT
TRBJ2-7 | NA | NA | TRBV30 | CAWRPPGLQPYEQYF | TGTGCCTGGAGACCCCCGGGACTGCAACCCTACGAGCAGTACTTC
TRBJ1-5 | NA | NA | TRBV7-2 | CASSYSGNQPQHF | TGTGCCAGCAGCTACAGTGGGAATCAGCCCCAGCATTTT
TRBJ1-5 | NA | NA | TRBV27 | CASSLSFKGVVNQPQHF | TGTGCCAGCAGTTTATCGTTCAAGGGGGTCGTCAATCAGCCCCAGCATTTT
TRBJ1-6 | TRBD1 | NA | TRBV27 | CASSLGTGANSPLHF | TGTGCCAGCAGTTTGGGGACAGGCGCAAATTCACCCCTCCACTTT
TRBJ1-1 | NA | NA | TRBV4-1 | CASSQHRMNTEAFF | TGCGCCAGCAGCCAACACAGAATGAACACTGAAGCTTTCTTT
TRBJ2-7 | NA | NA | TRBV5-1 | CASSLAHRTAQGYEQYF | TGCGCCAGCAGCTTGGCCCATCGGACAGCGCAAGGGTACGAGCAGTACTTC
TRBJ2-3 | NA | NA | TRBV5-1 | CASSLVIDTQYF | TGCGCCAGCAGCTTGGTAATAGATACGCAGTATTTT
TRBJ1-1 | NA | once | TRBV13 | CASSLRTSRGAFF | TGTGCCAGCAGCTTAAGAACCTCCCGGGGAGCTTTCTTT
TRBJ2-1 | NA | NA | TRBV19 | CASSSFSGVKTNEQFF | TGTGCCAGTAGTAGTTTTTCAGGGGTCAAGACCAATGAGCAGTTCTTC
TRBJ2-5 | NA | once | TRBV5-1 | CASSPGGLEETQYF | TGCGCCAGCAGCCCAGGAGGGTTAGAAGAGACCCAGTACTTC
TRBJ1-1 | TRBD1 | NA | TRBV19 | CASSLRGGLGNTEAFF | TGTGCCAGTAGTCTAAGAGGGGGCCTGGGGAACACTGAAGCTTTCTTT
TRBJ2-7 | TRBD2 | NA | TRBV7-6 | CASSLPPSGEQYF | TGTGCCAGCAGCTTACCTCCTAGCGGAGAGCAGTACTTC
TRBJ2-5 | TRBD2 | NA | TRBV11-3 | CASSFSGGSQETQYF | TGTGCCAGCAGTTTTAGCGGGGGTTCACAAGAGACCCAGTACTTC
TRBJ1-4 | TRBD1 | once | TRBV19 | CASSIGTGNREKLFF | TGTGCCAGTAGTATCGGGACAGGGAATCGTGAAAAACTGTTTTTT
TRBJ2-3 | TRBD1 | NA | TRBV19 | CASSITPGQSTDTQYF | TGTGCCAGTAGTATAACGCCGGGACAGAGCACAGATACGCAGTATTTT
TRBJ1-1 | NA | NA | TRBV5-1 | CASSYGQSEAFF | TGCGCCAGCAGCTACGGACAGAGTGAAGCTTTCTTT
TRBJ1-1 | NA | NA | TRBV6-1 | CASSGVGQMEEAFF | TGTGCCAGCAGTGGGGTCGGGCAAATGGAGGAGGCTTTCTTT
TRBJ2-3 | TRBD2 | NA | TRBV6-4 | CASSLTSSSDTQYF | TGTGCCAGCAGCTTGACTAGCAGTTCAGATACGCAGTATTTT
TRBJ2-1 | TRBD1 | NA | TRBV30 | CALAGTGGTAYEQFF | TGTGCACTTGCCGGGACAGGGGGCACAGCGTATGAGCAGTTCTTC
TRBJ2-3 | TRBD2 | NA | TRBV23-1 | CASSPLAGGLTDTQYF | TGCGCCAGCAGTCCCCTAGCGGGGGGGCTCACAGATACGCAGTATTTT
TRBJ2-1 | NA | NA | TRBV5-1 | CASSPSGGAASYNEQFF | TGCGCCAGCAGCCCCTCAGGTGGGGCGGCCTCCTACAATGAGCAGTTCTTC
TRBJ2-3 | TRBD2 | once | TRBV13 | CASSLGTSGGRGADTQYF | TGTGCCAGCAGCTTAGGGACTAGCGGGGGCCGAGGCGCAGATACGCAGTATTTT
TRBJ2-2 | TRBD1 | NA | TRBV4-1 | CASSQQTGGLNTGELFF | TGCGCCAGCAGCCAACAAACAGGGGGCTTGAACACCGGGGAGCTGTTTTTT
TRBJ1-1 | NA | NA | TRBV18 | CASSPLGGTEAFF | TGTGCCAGCTCACCACTGGGGGGGACTGAAGCTTTCTTT
TRBJ1-2 | TRBD1 | once | TRBV19 | CASRETGGYGYTF | TGTGCCAGTAGAGAGACAGGGGGCTATGGCTACACCTTC
TRBJ2-5 | TRBD2 | NA | TRBV5-1 | CASSLAGGRQETQYF | TGCGCCAGCAGCTTGGCCGGGGGGAGACAAGAGACCCAGTACTTC
TRBJ2-1 | TRBD1 | NA | TRBV6-6 | CASSSGQGAGNEQFF | TGTGCCAGCAGTTCGGGACAGGGGGCAGGCAATGAGCAGTTCTTC
TRBJ2-7 | NA | once | TRBV2 | CASSAPGNPPYEQYF | TGTGCCAGCAGTGCCCCAGGGAACCCTCCCTACGAGCAGTACTTC
TRBJ2-5 | NA | NA | TRBV6-5 | CASSYSVVPGSLYF | TGTGCCAGCAGTTACTCGGTGGTACCCGGGTCTCTGTACTTC